What follows are 20 T cell receptor beta chains derived from one specimen sequenced in a study of shared clonotypes between healthy human individuals. Some clones are missing from TCRdb's copy, which holds only in-frame ones; the method was immunoSEQ multiplex PCR. This table has millions of clones, roughly 93% appearing once. Sequences were obtained from naive CD4+ T cells from PBMCs. Subset given: CD45RA+ positively selected. The receptor source for this set is a man between 18 and 29 years old in good health. Some clones in this sample may be carry-over from other donors' samples.

Written as DNA, the CDR3 is TGTGCCAGCTCACCAACAGGGGGTCAGCCCCAGCATTTT. This gives the protein CASSPTGGQPQHF. The chain carries TRBV18 and TRBJ1-5, with TRBD1 identical over 8 bases. Germline V gene data show CDR1 as KGHSH and CDR2 as LQKENI. The CDR3 extends over 13 amino acids. The J segment lost 6 bases and the V segment lost 2 bases, leaving 0 bases of the junction unmatched.

The CDR3 coding sequence is TGTGCCAGCAGCTCCCGGGTGCGGCAGGGTAAGTACCAGCCCCAGCATTTT. It codes for CASSSRVRQGKYQPQHF. The rearrangement links TRBV5-4 to TRBJ1-5, with D possibly TRBD1 on 5 matching bases. CDR1 SGHNT and CDR2 YYREEE come from the germline V gene (reference sequence). CDR3 length: 17 residues. The V end lost 3 bases, the J end lost 7 bases, and 23 bases lay between the germline ends.

This rearrangement joins TRBV27 to TRBJ1-2; 10 bases align to TRBD1. Germline CDR1 MNHEY, CDR2 SMNVEV (reference sequence). The length of the CDR3 is 16 residues. V was pared by 4 bases and J by 1 base, with 6 bases of the junction left unmatched. This CDR3 is CASSSRTGGGNYGYTF. The CDR3 DNA reads as TGTGCCAGCAGTTCACGGACAGGGGGGGGTAACTATGGCTACACCTTC.

The chain recombines TRBV15 with TRBJ1-5; possible D gene TRBD1, 5 bases. Trimming removed 0 bases at V and 3 bases at J, with 12 bases between. Germline V gives CDR1 LNHNV, CDR2 YYDKDF (reference sequence). This CDR3 has 16 amino acids. CDR3 sequence: CATSRDVAGNNQPQHF. Written as DNA, the CDR3 is TGTGCCACCAGCAGAGATGTTGCAGGGAACAATCAGCCCCAGCATTTT.

Here the CDR3 reads CASSLGPGLAGVNEQFF. The CDR3 DNA is TGTGCCAGCAGTTTAGGACCCGGACTAGCGGGAGTAAATGAGCAGTTCTTC. V gene TRBV27 combines with J gene TRBJ2-1; TRBD2 aligns across 13 bases. This CDR3 spans 17 amino acids. With 2 bases clipped from V and 7 bases from J, the junction kept 8 bases outside the gene matches. Germline-derived CDR1 and CDR2 are MNHEY and SMNVEV (reference sequence).

This rearrangement joins TRBV5-6 to TRBJ1-2; D unresolved. CDR3 size: 13 residues. V shed 4 bases and J shed 7 bases, with 14 bases lying between them. Germline assignment: CDR1 SGHDT and CDR2 YYEEEE. The DNA of the CDR3 is TGTGCCAGCAGCCCAGGAGTAGGGAGTGGCTACACCTTC. It translates to CASSPGVGSGYTF.

This clone occurred once. The J gene is TRBJ2-3, the V gene TRBV11-2; D possibly corresponds to TRBD1 (5 bases). The V and J ends lost 5 bases and 0 bases respectively, with 18 bases between them. The CDR3 totals 17 residues. Germline CDR1 is SGHAT and CDR2 is FQNNGV. The CDR3: CASSRTLRQTSTDTQYF. The CDR3 region has the DNA TGTGCCAGCAGCCGAACTCTTAGACAGACTAGCACAGATACGCAGTATTTT.

The rearrangement uses TRBV10-3 and TRBJ2-7; D is ambiguous. CDR1 and CDR2 (germline): ENHRY, SYGVKD. V dropped 4 bases and J dropped 6 bases, with 19 bases sitting between them. The CDR3 is 15 residues long. The CDR3 sequence is CAISGVGPGAFEQYF. For the CDR3, the DNA is TGTGCCATCAGTGGAGTCGGTCCCGGTGCTTTCGAGCAGTACTTC.

This chain uses TRBV9 with TRBJ2-1; 8 bases align to TRBD2. V lost 0 bases to trimming and J lost 0 bases; unmatched junction nucleotides: 11. The germline V gene encodes CDR1 SGDLS and CDR2 YYNGEE. This CDR3 comprises 19 residues. For the CDR3, the DNA is TGTGCCAGCAGCGTAGCTCACAGGACTAGCCCCAGCTCCTACAATGAGCAGTTCTTC. This encodes CASSVAHRTSPSSYNEQFF.

This chain links TRBV7-2 with TRBJ2-1, with 8 positions matching TRBD2. In germline, CDR1 is SGHTA, CDR2 FQGNSA. The CDR3 extends over 15 amino acids. V trimming: 2 bases; J trimming: 6 bases; junction bases outside the gene matches: 6. The CDR3 sequence is CASSLRGTSPNEQFF. Written as DNA, the CDR3 is TGTGCCAGCAGCTTAAGGGGGACTAGTCCCAATGAGCAGTTCTTC.

To note about this clone: This may arise from a read error, as a much more abundant clone is one base away. The same CDR3 can be traced to other DNA sequences in this sample. In nucleotides, the CDR3 is TGCGCCAGCAGCTTGGCAGCGAACACTGAAGCTTTCTTT. Translated, it gives CASSLAANTEAFF. The J gene is TRBJ1-1, the V gene TRBV5-1, with D uncertain. V was shortened by 0 bases and J by 1 base, with 4 bases between the two germline ends. Per the germline V gene, CDR1 is SGHRS and CDR2 is YFSETQ. The CDR3 is made up of 13 amino acids.

J is TRBJ2-7 and V is TRBV7-6; 9 bases align to TRBD1. This CDR3 region has 14 residues. CDR1 and CDR2 (germline): SGHVS, FNYEAQ. Trimming at V came to 6 bases and at J to 6 bases, leaving 9 bases not matched to a gene. CDR3 in amino acids: CASRSPGQGSEQYF. Here the CDR3 DNA reads TGTGCCAGCAGGTCTCCGGGACAGGGATCCGAGCAGTACTTC.

The rearrangement links TRBV18 to TRBJ2-2; a possible D gene is TRBD2 (6 bases). CDR1 is KGHSH and CDR2 is LQKENI in the germline V gene. Deletions cut 4 bases from V and 4 bases from J, with 13 bases between. CDR3 length: 15 amino acids. CDR3 in amino acids: CASSRLAPSTGELFF. The CDR3 DNA follows: TGTGCCAGCTCACGGCTAGCGCCGAGCACCGGGGAGCTGTTTTTT. The full variable domain, its missing parts supplied by reference TRBV18 and TRBJ2-2, is NAGVMQNPRHLVRRRGQEARLRCSPMKGHSHVYWYRQLPEEGLKFMVYLQKENIIDESGMPKERFSAEFPKEGPSILRIQQVVRGDSAAYFCASSRLAPSTGELFFGEGSRLTVL.

CDR3 sequence reads: CASSPGTSAIYTQYF. The CDR3, as DNA: TGTGCCAGCAGTCCCGGGACTAGCGCCATTTATACGCAGTATTTT. V usage is TRBV27 and J usage is TRBJ2-3; 10 bases align to TRBD2. CDR1 MNHEY and CDR2 SMNVEV come from the germline V gene (reference sequence). Germline trimming cut 5 bases from V and 7 bases from J; bases unmatched to any gene: 9. The CDR3 has 15 amino acids.

This chain joins TRBV2 and TRBJ2-3, with D tentatively TRBD2 (6 bases). CDR1 is SNHLY and CDR2 is FYNNEI in the germline V gene. The V gene lost 7 bases and the J gene lost 0 bases, with 11 bases spanning the gap. The CDR3 sequence is 14 residues long. DNA for the CDR3: TGTGCCAGCAAGAGACTAGGGAGCACAGATACGCAGTATTTT. This sequence encodes CASKRLGSTDTQYF.

The rearrangement joins TRBV30 to TRBJ1-1; 8 nucleotides agree with TRBD1. This CDR3 region has 15 residues. Germline lookup yields CDR1 GTSNPN and CDR2 SVGIG (reference sequence). The ends lost 0 bases at V and 11 bases at J; junction bases unmatched: 14. This chain's CDR3 is CAWSVGVSGGLGAFF. CDR3 sequence (DNA): TGTGCCTGGAGTGTAGGAGTTTCAGGGGGCCTCGGCGCTTTCTTT.

The rearrangement joins TRBV30 to TRBJ2-6, with D hard to call. Trimming took 2 bases from V and 0 from J, leaving 8 bases between them. In germline, CDR1 is GTSNPN, CDR2 SVGIG (reference sequence). This CDR3 is 15 amino acids long. Here the CDR3 DNA reads TGTGCCTGGAGTCTAGATAACTCTGGGGCCAACGTCCTGACTTTC. Translation: CAWSLDNSGANVLTF. The complete variable domain, with remaining parts taken from reference TRBV30 and TRBJ2-6, reads SQTIHQWPATLVQPVGSPLSLECTVEGTSNPNLYWYRQAAGRGLQLLFYSVGIGQISSEVPQNLSASRPQDRQFILSSKKLLLSDSGFYLCAWSLDNSGANVLTFGAGSRLTVL.

The chain links TRBV7-8 to TRBJ1-5, with D possibly TRBD1 on 5 matching bases. CDR3 length equals 13 residues. CDR1 is SGHVS and CDR2 is FQNEAQ in the germline V gene. V was cut by 3 bases and J by 4 bases, with 7 bases left in between. CDR3 sequence reads: CASSFTGNQPQHF. DNA for the CDR3: TGTGCCAGCAGCTTTACAGGTAATCAGCCCCAGCATTTT.

About this clone itself: This CDR3 is also generated by other DNA sequences in the sample. CDR3 DNA sequence: TGTGCCTGGAGTGTATATAGCTACGAGCAGTACTTC. Translation gives CAWSVYSYEQYF. The V call is TRBV30, the J call TRBJ2-7; D unclear. CDR3 length equals 12 residues. Germline CDR1 GTSNPN, CDR2 SVGIG (reference sequence). V was trimmed by 0 bases and J by 3 bases, leaving 6 bases between them.

This chain uses TRBV5-4 with TRBJ2-7; D gene unclear. V dropped 3 bases and J dropped 0 bases, with 13 bases sitting between them. The germline V gene encodes CDR1 SGHNT and CDR2 YYREEE (reference sequence). The CDR3 loop spans 15 amino acids. The DNA for the CDR3 is TGTGCCAGCAGCTCGACGCCCCTTAGCTCCTACGAGCAGTACTTC. Protein product: CASSSTPLSSYEQYF.